This TCR beta chain is from a study of immune evolution from preneoplasia to lung adenocarcinoma (dated by TCRdb to about 2021). Concerning the study at large: HLA loss of heterozygosity was observed in approximately 6.5%, 16% and 36% of AIS, MIA and ADC lesions, respectively, and was not observed in any AAH lesions. The study used immune gene expression, TCR sequencing and multiplex immunofluorescence to profile the immune contexture of lung adenocarcinoma precursors and invasive adenocarcinoma. Resected precursor lesions (AAH, AIS, MIA) and invasive adenocarcinomas were each compared against paired morphologically normal lung tissue. Sample size was based on specimen availability rather than a prior power calculation. The immune data were combined with whole exome sequencing and methylation data from the same cohort of nodules. A total of around 58 patients with pulmonary nodules who underwent surgical resection were included in the overall cohort. A total of about 51 patients contributed TCR sequencing data. The study reported that around 100 samples were used for TCR sequencing. Class I HLA alleles were inferred from exome data with POLYSOLVER, and allele-specific HLA loss was detected with LOHHLA.

The immunoSEQ hsTCRbeta Kit was used to sequence TCR beta CDR3 regions from DNA. The original methods were these. The ImmunoSEQ Analyzer was used to analyse the TCR sequencing data. T cell clonality was defined as 1 minus Pielou's evenness computed on productive rearrangements. To measure T cell diversity, the inverse Simpson index was applied to productive templates. T cell density was expressed as TCR beta template counts normalized to usable DNA, with usable DNA estimated by amplifying and sequencing housekeeping genes. Two-sided Kruskal-Wallis tests were used to compare TCR metrics across histologic stages. TCRdb carries this immuneACCESS record with in-frame sequences only. Its versions omit some clonotypes, under half of them owing to an unresolved V gene in the studies checked, with the rest unexplained. V, J and clone size were drawn from that table, and D and trimming were deduced from the DNA. Present in this sample are about 8,300 clones, about 80% of which were seen just once. The ten largest clones add up to around 2% of the sample.

Patients underwent resection in Japan or China between the mid-2010s and the late 2010s. Two lung cancer pathologists independently reviewed H&E slides to confirm the histologic diagnosis of every case. Premalignant or tumor cells were enriched for nucleic acid extraction by macro-dissection performed after pathologic assessment. The AllPrep DNA/RNA FFPE Kit was used to isolate DNA from FFPE tissue. Of note for this clone: No cognate antigen has been identified for it. Base qualities are missing; no much larger clone stands one base away.

Results and caveats for the whole study, not just this receptor: Normal lung had the highest top T cell clone frequencies, which appeared to decline progressively from AAH through AIS, MIA and invasive adenocarcinoma. Normal lung showed the highest clonality, whereas later-stage lesions appeared to have higher T cell density and diversity but lower clonality. Because all patients came from Japan and China, whether the findings apply to Western populations was uncertain. The highest T cell clonality was observed in KRAS-mutant nodules compared with EGFR-mutant or double wild-type lesions. The findings rested on association rather than direct causation, and larger cohorts with long-term follow-up and longitudinal biopsies were considered necessary.

Unmatched junction bases come to 6, with V trimmed by 1 base and J by 5 bases. Via the germline V gene, CDR1 is KGHSH and CDR2 LQKENI. From the cysteine through the phenylalanine, the CDR3 covers 16 amino acids. The entry retains the CDR3 DNA only, 48 bases that are in frame from base 1. The sequencing sample was made of FFPE invasive lung adenocarcinoma tissue. Taken with the paper, the label for cell subset or site translates to: frankly invasive lung adenocarcinoma (ADC). This TCR was sampled from a person aged 50-70 years with lung adenocarcinoma. The rearranged chain carries TRBV18 and TRBJ1-4, with 8 bases in between that match TRBD1. The CDR3 amino acid sequence is: CASSPLRQGPNEKLFF. The DNA is as follows: TGTGCCAGCTCACCACTGAGACAGGGGCCGAATGAAAAACTGTTTTTT.